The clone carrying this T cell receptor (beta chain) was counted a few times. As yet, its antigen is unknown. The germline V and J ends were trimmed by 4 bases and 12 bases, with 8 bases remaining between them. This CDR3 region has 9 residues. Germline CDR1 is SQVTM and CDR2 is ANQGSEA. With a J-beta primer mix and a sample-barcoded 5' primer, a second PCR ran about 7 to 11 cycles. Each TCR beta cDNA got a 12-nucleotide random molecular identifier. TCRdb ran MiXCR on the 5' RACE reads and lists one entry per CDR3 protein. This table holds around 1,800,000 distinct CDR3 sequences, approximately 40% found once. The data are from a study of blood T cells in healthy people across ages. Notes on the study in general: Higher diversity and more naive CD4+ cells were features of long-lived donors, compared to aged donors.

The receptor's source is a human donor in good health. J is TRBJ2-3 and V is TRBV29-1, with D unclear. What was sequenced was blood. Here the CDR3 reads CSVGPPQYF. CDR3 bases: TGCAGCGTTGGTCCCCCCCAGTATTTT.